Described below is a single TCR beta chain sequence and its context. This sample is drawn from a study of blood T cell repertoires in COVID-19. In the source study's methods: Reference gene primer amplification gave nucleated cell count estimates. Using immunoSEQ multiplex PCR, the repertoire was profiled, and TCRdb retains in-frame clones only, with some absent. The V and J calls and the clone size are those of that table, but D and trimming were determined from the DNA. The sample lists around 58,000 clones, 90% to 95% seen once, with roughly 7% in the top ten. The CDR3 totals 15 residues. Trimming removed 3 bases from V and 2 bases from J; junction bases left unmatched: 3. CDR1 is KGHDR and CDR2 is SFDVKD in the germline V gene.

Sequencing was done on a sample of peripheral blood. The receptor was derived from an older woman with active or convalescent COVID-19. The rearrangement joins TRBV24-1 to TRBJ2-3, with 8 bases that match TRBD1. The CDR3 loop is CATSDPGQDTDTQYF. The CDR3 DNA follows: TGTGCCACCAGTGATCCGGGACAGGACACAGATACGCAGTATTTT.